This T cell receptor beta chain is drawn from a study of blood T cell repertoires in COVID-19 (dated by TCRdb to 2019 to 2021). A note on the overall study: Samples covering the acute and convalescent phases of COVID-19 were provided by collaborators in the United States, Italy and Spain. The prospective study material was composed of cDNA or gDNA derived from T cells, B-cell-depleted T cells, or PBMCs. Samples were obtained from the ongoing ImmuneRACE study (first 160 participants) and from over 1,000 subjects provided by 6 global collaborators. Subjects who had been exposed to COVID-19, were actively infected with it, or had recovered from it provided the deeply sampled blood TCRbeta repertoires that made up the dataset. The sample metadata nearly always contained a de-identified subject ID, COVID-19 status, age in years and sex. The repertoires were made available in a free public database intended to serve as a resource for research on the immune response to SARS-CoV-2. Where HLA class I and class II types were available, the types were taken from metadata supplied by the sample provider, not from assay-based typing. What the work shows at the level of the full study, not this receptor alone: The amount of clinical and demographic metadata varied by source and participant and was provided uncurated.

Collaborating institutions collected whole blood in K2EDTA tubes following their own protocols. For TCRbeta analysis, collaborators shipped samples in one of three forms: frozen whole blood, isolated PBMCs, or DNA extracted from either of those sample types. The CDR3 sequence holds 15 residues, the cysteine and phenylalanine included. The entry retains the CDR3 DNA only, 45 bases that are in frame from base 1. Trimming leaves V shorter by 6 bases and J shorter by 0 bases, with the junction holding 7 bases beyond the gene matches. The germline V gene (reference sequence) provides CDR1 LNHDA and CDR2 SQIVND. As regards this clone: There is no known antigen for this receptor. Base qualities are not recorded, but no much larger clone differs from it by a single base.

TCRbeta CDR3 regions were amplified from genomic DNA by means of the immunoSEQ Assay, a bias-controlled multiplex PCR. The study's own analysis went as follows. Within the assay, amplification of reference gene primers was used to estimate how many nucleated cells each sample contained. To quantify the absolute abundance of each unique TCRbeta CDR3 rearrangement, sequence reads were collapsed and filtered. For each sample, productive Simpson clonality was calculated as the square root of Simpson's diversity index over productive rearrangements. TCRdb holds this immuneACCESS table with in-frame rearrangements only. Some clones are missing; in checked studies, unresolved V genes explain under half, and the rest has no known cause. V, J and clone size are taken as reported in that table, and D and trimming were inferred from the DNA itself. The sample yields around 100,000 clones; approximately 88% were counted once. Approximately 3.5% of the sample is in the top ten clones.

Sequenced material: peripheral blood. The chain employs TRBV19 and TRBJ1-1; 7 junctional bases match TRBD1. The TCR comes from a woman aged 60-75 years with acute or convalescent COVID-19. Read as DNA, the sequence is TGTGCCAGTAGGGGAACAGGGGCCATGAACACTGAAGCTTTCTTT. Translated, this is CASRGTGAMNTEAFF.